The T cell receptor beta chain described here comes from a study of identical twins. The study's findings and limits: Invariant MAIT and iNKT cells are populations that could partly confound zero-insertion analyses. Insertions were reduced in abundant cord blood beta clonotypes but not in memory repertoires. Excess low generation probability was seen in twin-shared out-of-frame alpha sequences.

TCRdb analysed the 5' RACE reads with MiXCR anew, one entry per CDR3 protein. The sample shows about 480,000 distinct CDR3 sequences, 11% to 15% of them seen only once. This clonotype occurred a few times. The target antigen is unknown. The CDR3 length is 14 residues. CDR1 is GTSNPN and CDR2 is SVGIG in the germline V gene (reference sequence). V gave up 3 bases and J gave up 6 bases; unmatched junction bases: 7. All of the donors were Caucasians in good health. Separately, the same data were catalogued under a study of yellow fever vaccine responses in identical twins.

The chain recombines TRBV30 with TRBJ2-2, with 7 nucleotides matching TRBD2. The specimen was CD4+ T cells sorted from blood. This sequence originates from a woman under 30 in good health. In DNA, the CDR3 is TGTGCCTGGAGGAGGAGCGGGATTGCCGGGGAGCTGTTTTTT. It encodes CAWRRSGIAGELFF.